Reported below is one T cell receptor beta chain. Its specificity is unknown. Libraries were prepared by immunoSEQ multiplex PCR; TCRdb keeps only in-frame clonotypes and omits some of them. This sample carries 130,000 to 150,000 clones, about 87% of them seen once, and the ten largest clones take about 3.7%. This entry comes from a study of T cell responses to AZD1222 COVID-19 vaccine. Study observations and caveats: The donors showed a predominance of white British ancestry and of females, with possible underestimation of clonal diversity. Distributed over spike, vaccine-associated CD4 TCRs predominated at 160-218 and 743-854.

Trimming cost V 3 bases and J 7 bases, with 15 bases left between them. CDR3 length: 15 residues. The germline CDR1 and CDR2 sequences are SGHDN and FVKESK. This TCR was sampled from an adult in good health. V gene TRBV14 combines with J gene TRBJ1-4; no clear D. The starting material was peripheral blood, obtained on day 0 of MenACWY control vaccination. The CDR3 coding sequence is TGTGCCAGCAGCCAGAGCCGGTCCGGGCTTGAAAAACTGTTTTTT. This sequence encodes CASSQSRSGLEKLFF.